These 21 T cell receptor beta chains share one sample of origin, sequenced in a study of CD8+CD57+ T cells in acquired aplastic anemia. Flow cytometry had shown expanded CD8+CD57+ cells in the patients chosen for sequencing. Genomic DNA provided the template from which TCR beta VDJ and CDR3 profiles were obtained. TCRdb itself ran the reads through MiXCR, one entry per CDR3 protein. The sample shows under 200,000 distinct CDR3 sequences, under 50% of them seen only once. Sequencing used sorted CD4+, CD8+, or CD8+CD57+ T cells (not recorded which) from PBMCs. These receptors all stem from a human donor with aplastic anemia.

Many counts were recorded for this clonotype. This chain uses TRBV19 with TRBJ2-7, with D hard to call. Germline CDR1 is LNHDA and CDR2 is SQIVND (reference sequence). This CDR3 has 13 amino acids. Trimming stripped 5 bases from V and 10 bases from J, with 18 bases between. The CDR3 nucleotides are TGTGCCAGTAGTGAACTCGTCGCAGGTGGACAGTACTTC. Protein: CASSELVAGGQYF. Filled out from reference TRBV19 and TRBJ2-7, the complete variable domain reads DGGITQSPKYLFRKEGQNVTLSCEQNLNHDAMYWYRQDPGQGLRLIYYSQIVNDFQKGDIAEGYSVSREKKESFPLTVTSAQKNPTAFYLCASSELVAGGQYFGPGTRLTVT.

J is TRBJ2-3 and V is TRBV9; D is ambiguous. Germline V gene sequence: CDR1 SGDLS, CDR2 YYNGEE. The CDR3 is 14 residues long. V lost 3 bases, J lost 5 bases, and 13 bases lay in between. CDR3 DNA sequence: TGTGCCAGCAGCGGCGAAGGCCCCGTAGATACGCAGTATTTT. Its translation is CASSGEGPVDTQYF.

The V call is TRBV10-3, the J call TRBJ2-7, with TRBD1 as a possible D gene (6 bases). This CDR3 comprises 15 residues. V shed 6 bases and J shed 3 bases, with 18 bases lying between them. Germline CDR1 and CDR2: ENHRY and SYGVKD. The CDR3: CAIRDDRSGRYEQYF. For the CDR3, the DNA is TGTGCCATCAGAGACGACAGGTCGGGTCGCTACGAGCAGTACTTC.

This chain links TRBV2 with TRBJ2-7; no definite D call. The CDR3 spans 12 residues. The germline V gene encodes CDR1 SNHLY and CDR2 FYNNEI. Trimming took 7 bases from V and 2 from J, leaving 9 bases between them. The CDR3 bases are TGTGCCAGCACCTATGGGGCCTACGAGCAGTACTTC. This encodes CASTYGAYEQYF. The full variable domain, completed using reference TRBV2 and TRBJ2-7, is EPEVTQTPSHQVTQMGQEVILRCVPISNHLYFYWYRQILGQKVEFLVSFYNNEISEKSEIFDDQFSVERPDGSNFTLKIRSTKLEDSAMYFCASTYGAYEQYFGPGTRLTVT.

The V and J genes are TRBV5-5 and TRBJ1-1; 7 nucleotides agree with TRBD1. From germline, CDR1 is SGHKS and CDR2 YYEKEE (reference sequence). This CDR3 contains 14 residues. V shed 2 bases and J 4 bases; nucleotides not matched to a gene: 5. CDR3 sequence: CASSFGSGGTEAFF. CDR3 in DNA: TGTGCCAGCAGCTTCGGGTCAGGGGGCACTGAAGCTTTCTTT.

This clonotype was observed many times. The chain combines TRBV15 with TRBJ2-3, with D perhaps TRBD1 or TRBD2 (5 bases each). Trimming left V 5 bases short and J 2 bases short, with 17 bases between. This CDR3 contains 16 residues. The germline gives CDR1 LNHNV, CDR2 YYDKDF (reference sequence). Written as DNA, the CDR3 is TGTGCCACCAGCTCTCGGGACCGCGTACTCACAGATACGCAGTATTTT. Translating gives CATSSRDRVLTDTQYF.

This chain links TRBV11-2 with TRBJ1-4; the D is unclear. Per germline, CDR1 SGHAT and CDR2 FQNNGV. This CDR3 has 15 residues. V shed 2 bases and J shed 8 bases, with 15 bases lying between them. This CDR3 reads CASSLSPGRREKLFF. As DNA, the CDR3 is TGTGCCAGCAGCTTATCCCCAGGTAGAAGAGAAAAACTGTTTTTT.

The chain joins TRBV7-2 to TRBJ2-1; 7 bases align to TRBD1. The CDR3 spans 15 residues. V shed 0 bases, J shed 8 bases, and the junction held 7 bases outside the gene matches. Looked up from germline, CDR1 is SGHTA and CDR2 is FQGNSA. CDR3 region: CASSLAQGKGYEQFF. The CDR3 DNA reads TGTGCCAGCAGCTTAGCACAGGGGAAGGGGTATGAGCAGTTCTTC.

V is TRBV11-2 and J is TRBJ2-7; D possibly matches TRBD1 or TRBD2 (5 bases each). Germline CDR1 SGHAT, CDR2 FQNNGV. The ends were cut back, 5 bases at V and 5 bases at J, with 22 bases in the middle. The CDR3 has 16 amino acids. CDR3 coding DNA: TGTGCCAGCAGCCTGAGGGGCGCGTGGGTTAACGACGAGCAGTACTTC. Amino acid sequence: CASSLRGAWVNDEQYF.

V usage is TRBV2 and J usage is TRBJ1-6; D gene unclear. Germline CDR1 is SNHLY and CDR2 is FYNNEI. The germline V and J ends were trimmed by 0 bases and 4 bases, with 10 bases remaining between them. The CDR3 is 16 residues long. This chain's CDR3 is CASSEAGGPYNSPLHF. In DNA form, the CDR3 reads TGTGCCAGCAGTGAAGCAGGAGGGCCGTATAATTCACCCCTCCACTTT.

With regard to this clonotype: A read error is possible here, since a much larger clone lies one base away. The chain employs TRBV6-1 and TRBJ2-7; 9 bases match TRBD2. Germline V CDR1 and CDR2: MNHNS, SASEGT. V shed 6 bases and J 1 base; nucleotides not matched to a gene: 7. The CDR3 spans 15 residues. The DNA for the CDR3 is TGTGCCAGCAGGAGGACTAGCGTGACGTCCTACGAGCAGTACTTC. Amino acids: CASRRTSVTSYEQYF.

The sample holds one count of this clonotype. For the CDR3, the DNA is TGCAGTGCCGAGGGGCAGGGGGCTTACGAGCAGTACTTC. Encoded protein: CSAEGQGAYEQYF. The J gene is TRBJ2-7, the V gene TRBV20-1; 8 bases are a match to TRBD1. The V segment lost 6 bases and the J segment 4 bases; nucleotides outside the gene matches: 8. The germline CDR1 and CDR2 sequences are DFQATT and SNEGSKA (reference sequence). The CDR3 extends over 13 amino acids.

This clonotype was detected ten times or more. V and J are TRBV6-4 and TRBJ1-6, with D hard to call. Trimming stripped 1 base from V and 11 bases from J, with 12 bases between. Germline lookup yields CDR1 MRHNA and CDR2 SNTAGT. The CDR3 is 14 residues long. Here the CDR3 reads CASSDYEGSAPLHF. The CDR3 coding sequence is TGTGCCAGCAGTGACTATGAGGGTAGTGCACCCCTCCACTTT.

The CDR3 sequence: CASSIGTSGPQETQYF. CDR3 DNA sequence: TGTGCCAGCAGCATCGGGACTAGCGGGCCACAAGAGACCCAGTACTTC. The V gene is TRBV7-9, the J gene TRBJ2-5; 12 nucleotides align to TRBD2. The CDR3 is 16 amino acids. With V trimmed by 5 bases and J by 2 bases, 6 bases remained unmatched. The V gene's germline CDR1 is SEHNR and CDR2 FQNEAQ (reference sequence). Full variable domain (remainder filled in from reference TRBV7-9 and TRBJ2-5): DTGVSQNPRHKITKRGQNVTFRCDPISEHNRLYWYRQTLGQGPEFLTYFQNEAQLEKSRLLSDRFSAERPKGSFSTLEIQRTEQGDSAMYLCASSIGTSGPQETQYFGPGTRLLVL.

The chain joins TRBV7-2 to TRBJ1-2; D remains ambiguous. There are 9 residues in the CDR3. The V end lost 1 base, the J end lost 9 bases, and 0 bases lay between the germline ends. The germline V gene has CDR1 SGHTA and CDR2 FQGNSA. The CDR3 DNA is TGTGCCAGCAGCTTAGGCTACACCTTC. Translation: CASSLGYTF.

With respect to this clonotype: The CDR3 does not end in the conserved phenylalanine or tryptophan, so this is likely a read error. The CDR3 here is CASGPGRGSETQYL. CDR3 sequence (DNA): TGTGCTAGTGGTCCTGGACGGGGTTCCGAGACCCAGTACCTC. The genes are TRBV12-5 and TRBJ2-5, with a possible D match to TRBD2 (5 bases). This CDR3 comprises 14 residues. Trimming shortened V by 5 bases and J by 5 bases, and 15 bases separated the two germline ends. Germline values: CDR1 LGHNT, CDR2 FRNRAP.

This clonotype was detected only a few times. The genes are TRBV5-8 and TRBJ1-6; a possible D gene is TRBD1 (6 bases). The germline gives CDR1 SGHTS, CDR2 YDEGEE. Trimming removed 4 bases at V and 8 bases at J, with 10 bases between. The CDR3 totals 13 residues. CDR3 nucleotide sequence: TGTGCCAGCAGCCCAGGACAGTATTCACCCCTCCACTTT. It encodes CASSPGQYSPLHF.

This clonotype was seen many times. This sequence joins TRBV12-3 or TRBV12-4 and TRBJ2-7; TRBD1 aligns across 7 bases. The CDR3 loop spans 16 amino acids. With 3 bases clipped from V and 6 bases from J, the junction kept 14 bases outside the gene matches. The CDR3 DNA reads as TGTGCCAGCAGTTTGGGTGACAGGGAAAGTCTCTCCGAGCAGTACTTC. Translated, it gives CASSLGDRESLSEQYF.

This clonotype was recorded many times. This may stem from a read error, because a much larger clone lies one nucleotide away. The chain couples TRBV10-3 to TRBJ1-2; D may be TRBD1 (5 bases). There are 13 residues in the CDR3. Germline loops: CDR1 ENHRY, CDR2 SYGVKD. This CDR3 reads CAVRADTNYGYTF. CDR3 nucleotides: TGTGCCGTCAGGGCAGATACTAACTATGGCTACACCTTC.

This sequence joins TRBV2 and TRBJ1-1; 7 positions match TRBD1. CDR3 length equals 17 residues. The ends lost 5 bases at V and 1 base at J; junction bases unmatched: 13. CDR1 and CDR2 (germline): SNHLY, FYNNEI. DNA for the CDR3: TGTGCCAGCAGTCGGGACAGAACATTACTATCGAACACTGAAGCTTTCTTT. Protein sequence: CASSRDRTLLSNTEAFF.

This sequence joins TRBV10-2 and TRBJ2-7, with D unclear. V was trimmed by 6 bases and J by 5 bases, leaving 20 bases between them. Germline V gene lookup returns CDR1 WSHSY and CDR2 SAAADI. The CDR3 sequence is 15 residues long. In nucleotides, the CDR3 is TGCGCCAGCAGCCAGCGCAACGACGGAACAAACGAGCAGTACTTC. It encodes CASSQRNDGTNEQYF.